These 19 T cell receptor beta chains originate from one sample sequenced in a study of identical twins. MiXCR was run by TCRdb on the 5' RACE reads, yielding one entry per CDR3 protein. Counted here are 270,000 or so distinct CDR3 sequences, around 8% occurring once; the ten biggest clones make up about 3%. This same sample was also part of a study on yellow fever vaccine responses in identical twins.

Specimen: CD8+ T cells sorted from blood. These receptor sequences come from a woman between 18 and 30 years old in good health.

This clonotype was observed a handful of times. The CDR3 sequence is CASSPYTTGGTGELFF. CDR3 nucleotide sequence: TGTGCCAGCAGCCCCTATACGACAGGGGGCACCGGGGAGCTGTTTTTT. The chain has TRBV7-9 and TRBJ2-2; 9 bases fit TRBD1. The CDR3 totals 16 residues. The germline V gene has CDR1 SEHNR and CDR2 FQNEAQ (reference sequence). Trimming removed 5 bases from V and 4 bases from J; junction bases left unmatched: 8.

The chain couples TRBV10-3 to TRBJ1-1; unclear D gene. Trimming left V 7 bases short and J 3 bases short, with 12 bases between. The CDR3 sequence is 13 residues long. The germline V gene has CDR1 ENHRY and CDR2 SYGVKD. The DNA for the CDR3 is TGTGCCATCACCCCGACCGGGTACACTGAAGCTTTCTTT. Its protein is CAITPTGYTEAFF.

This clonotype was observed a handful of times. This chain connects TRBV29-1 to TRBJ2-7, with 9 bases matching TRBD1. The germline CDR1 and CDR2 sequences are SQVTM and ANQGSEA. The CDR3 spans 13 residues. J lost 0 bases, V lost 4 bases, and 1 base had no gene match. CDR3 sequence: CSVVQGASYEQYF. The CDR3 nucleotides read TGCAGCGTTGTACAGGGGGCCTCCTACGAGCAGTACTTC.

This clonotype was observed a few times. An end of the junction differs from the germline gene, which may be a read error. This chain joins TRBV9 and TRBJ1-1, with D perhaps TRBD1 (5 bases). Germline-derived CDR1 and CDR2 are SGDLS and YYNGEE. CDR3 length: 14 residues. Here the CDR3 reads CASSVLSGNAEAFF. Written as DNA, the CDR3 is TGTGCCAGCAGCGTATTATCAGGGAACGCTGAAGCTTTCTTT. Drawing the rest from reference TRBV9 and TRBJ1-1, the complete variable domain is DSGVTQTPKHLITATGQRVTLRCSPRSGDLSVYWYQQSLDQGLQFLIQYYNGEERAKGNILERFSAQQFPDLHSELNLSSLELGDSALYFCASSVLSGNAEAFFGQGTRLTVV.

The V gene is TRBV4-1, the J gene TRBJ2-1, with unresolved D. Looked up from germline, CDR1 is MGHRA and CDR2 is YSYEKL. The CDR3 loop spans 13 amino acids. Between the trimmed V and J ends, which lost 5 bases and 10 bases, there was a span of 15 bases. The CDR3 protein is CASSSPHDFEQFF. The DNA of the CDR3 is TGCGCCAGCAGCTCCCCCCACGATTTCGAGCAGTTCTTC.

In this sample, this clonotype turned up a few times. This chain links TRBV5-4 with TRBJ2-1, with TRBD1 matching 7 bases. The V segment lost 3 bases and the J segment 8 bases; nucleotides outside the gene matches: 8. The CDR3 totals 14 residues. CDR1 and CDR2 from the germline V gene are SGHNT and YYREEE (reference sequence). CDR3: CASSWAGTVDEQFF. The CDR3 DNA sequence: TGTGCCAGCAGCTGGGCCGGGACAGTTGATGAGCAGTTCTTC.

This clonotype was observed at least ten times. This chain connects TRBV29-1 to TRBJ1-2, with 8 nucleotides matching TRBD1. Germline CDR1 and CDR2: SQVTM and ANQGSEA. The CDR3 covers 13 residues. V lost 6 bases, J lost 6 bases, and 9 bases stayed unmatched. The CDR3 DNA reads TGCAGCGTAGACAGGGGAACAGTGGATGGCTACACCTTC. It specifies CSVDRGTVDGYTF.

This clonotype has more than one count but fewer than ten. In nucleotides, the CDR3 is TGTGCCAGCAGCCAGCCGGAAACCGGGGAGCTGTTTTTT. Translating gives CASSQPETGELFF. The chain recombines TRBV3-1 with TRBJ2-2; D ambiguous. Trimming stripped 3 bases from V and 5 bases from J, with 7 bases between. The CDR3 contains 13 residues. The germline V gene encodes CDR1 LGHDT and CDR2 YNNKEL (reference sequence).

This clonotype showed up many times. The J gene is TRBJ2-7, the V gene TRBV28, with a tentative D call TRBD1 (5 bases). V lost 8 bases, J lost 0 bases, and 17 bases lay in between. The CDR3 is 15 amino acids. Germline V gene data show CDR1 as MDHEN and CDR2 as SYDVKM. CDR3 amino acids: CASGSGKVDSYEQYF. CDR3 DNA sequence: TGTGCCAGCGGTTCAGGGAAGGTTGACTCCTACGAGCAGTACTTC.

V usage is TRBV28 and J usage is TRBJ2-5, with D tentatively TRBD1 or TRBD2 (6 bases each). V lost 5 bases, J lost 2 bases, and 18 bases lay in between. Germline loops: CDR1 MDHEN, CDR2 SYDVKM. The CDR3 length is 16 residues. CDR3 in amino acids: CASSSRHSGAQETQYF. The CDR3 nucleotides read TGTGCCAGCAGTAGCAGACATTCGGGGGCACAAGAGACCCAGTACTTC.

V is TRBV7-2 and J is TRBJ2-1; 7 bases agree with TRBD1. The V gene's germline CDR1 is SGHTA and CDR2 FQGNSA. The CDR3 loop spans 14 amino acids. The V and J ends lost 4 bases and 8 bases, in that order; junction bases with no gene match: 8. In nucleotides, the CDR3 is TGTGCCAGCAGCTCCACAGGGGAGTTCGATGAGCAGTTCTTC. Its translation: CASSSTGEFDEQFF.

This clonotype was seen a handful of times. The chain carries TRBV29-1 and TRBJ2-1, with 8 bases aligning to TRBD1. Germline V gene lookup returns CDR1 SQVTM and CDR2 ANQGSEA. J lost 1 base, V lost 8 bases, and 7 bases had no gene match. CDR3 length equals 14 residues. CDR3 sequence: CSFQGAGSYNEQFF. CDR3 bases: TGCAGCTTCCAGGGGGCGGGATCCTACAATGAGCAGTTCTTC.

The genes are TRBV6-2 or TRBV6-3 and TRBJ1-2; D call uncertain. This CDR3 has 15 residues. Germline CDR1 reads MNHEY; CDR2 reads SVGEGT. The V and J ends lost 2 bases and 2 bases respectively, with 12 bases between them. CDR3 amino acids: CASSYNSGGNYGYTF. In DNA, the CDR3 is TGTGCCAGCAGTTACAACTCGGGTGGGAACTATGGCTACACCTTC.

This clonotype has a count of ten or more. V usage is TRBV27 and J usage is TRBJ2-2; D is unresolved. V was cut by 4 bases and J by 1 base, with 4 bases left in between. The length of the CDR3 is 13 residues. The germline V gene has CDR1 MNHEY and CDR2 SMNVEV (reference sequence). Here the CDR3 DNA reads TGTGCCAGCAGTTACGGGAACACCGGGGAGCTGTTTTTT. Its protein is CASSYGNTGELFF.

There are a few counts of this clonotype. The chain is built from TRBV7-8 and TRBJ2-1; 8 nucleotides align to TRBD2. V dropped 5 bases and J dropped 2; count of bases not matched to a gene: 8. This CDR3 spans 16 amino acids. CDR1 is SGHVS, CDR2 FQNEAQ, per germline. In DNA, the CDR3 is TGTGCCAGCAGCCCTAACCCCGGGGGGGCCTACAATGAGCAGTTCTTC. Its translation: CASSPNPGGAYNEQFF.

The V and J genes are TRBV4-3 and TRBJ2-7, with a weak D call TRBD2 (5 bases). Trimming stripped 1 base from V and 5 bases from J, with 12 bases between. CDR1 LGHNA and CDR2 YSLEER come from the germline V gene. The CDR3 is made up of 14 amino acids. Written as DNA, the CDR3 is TGCGCCAGCAGCCAAGGGGCGGGCTTTGACGAGCAGTACTTC. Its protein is CASSQGAGFDEQYF.

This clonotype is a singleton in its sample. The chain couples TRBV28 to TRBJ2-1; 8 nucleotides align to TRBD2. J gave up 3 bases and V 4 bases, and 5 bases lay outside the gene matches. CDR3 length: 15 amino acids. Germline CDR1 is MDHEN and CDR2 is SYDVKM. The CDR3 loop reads CASSSRTSYYNEQFF. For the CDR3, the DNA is TGTGCCAGCAGTTCAAGGACTAGCTACTACAATGAGCAGTTCTTC.

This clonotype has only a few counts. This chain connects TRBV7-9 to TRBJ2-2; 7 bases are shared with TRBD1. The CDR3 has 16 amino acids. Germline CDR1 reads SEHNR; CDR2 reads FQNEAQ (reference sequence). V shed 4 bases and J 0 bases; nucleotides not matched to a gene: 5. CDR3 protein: CASSSTGAANTGELFF. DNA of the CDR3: TGTGCCAGCAGCTCCACAGGGGCAGCGAACACCGGGGAGCTGTTTTTT.

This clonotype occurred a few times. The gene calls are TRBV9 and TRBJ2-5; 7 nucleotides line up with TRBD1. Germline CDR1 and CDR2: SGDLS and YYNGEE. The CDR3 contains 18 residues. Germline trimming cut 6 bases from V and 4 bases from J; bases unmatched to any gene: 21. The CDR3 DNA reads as TGTGCCAGCACCCCACCCTGGGAAAAGACAGGGAAGCGAGAGACCCAGTACTTC. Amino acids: CASTPPWEKTGKRETQYF.